The rows below give T cell receptor beta chains drawn from one sample of a study of OX40 agonist ivuxolimab in advanced cancers. Clones were read by immunoSEQ multiplex PCR, and TCRdb kept only the in-frame ones, dropping some. This sample has roughly 58,000 clones, with around 90% found just once. The specimen was CD4+ or CD8+ T cells sorted from blood, collected in a trial of the OX40 agonist ivuxolimab. The receptors were sampled from an adult with an advanced solid tumor such as melanoma, head and neck, liver or kidney cancer. Both conserved end residues are part of each CDR3. D genes are given only for firm matches. Expanded clones are given a class, and other clones once, few, many or no size at all.

TRBJ1-2,TRBV30,-,-,TGTGCCTGGAGTGCCACCCTCGCAGGCCCGGCTGGCTACACCTTC,CAWSATLAGPAGYTF
TRBJ2-1,TRBV7-3,-,-,TGTGCCAGCAGCTCGCAGGGAGGCGCCTACAATGAGCAGTTCTTC,CASSSQGGAYNEQFF
TRBJ2-1,TRBV10-3,few,-,TGTGCCATCAGTGAGCAGCGGGAGCAGTTCTTC,CAISEQREQFF
TRBJ1-1,TRBV5-4,-,-,TGTGCCAGCAGCTTGGCAGGGGCATTGTACACTGAAGCTTTCTTT,CASSLAGALYTEAFF
TRBJ2-1,TRBV6-1,-,-,TGTGCCAGCCGGGGGACCGGCTACGAGCAGTTCTTC,CASRGTGYEQFF
TRBJ1-2,TRBV5-1,-,-,TGCGCCAGCAGCTTGGAGTTGGCAGGTGGCTACACCTTC,CASSLELAGGYTF
TRBJ2-2,TRBV11-3,-,-,TGTGCCAGCAGCGAATCCAGAGCCGGGGAGCTGTTTTTT,CASSESRAGELFF
TRBJ1-5,TRBV6-6,-,-,TGTGCCAGCACCACCGGGAAAGTTTTCCGCAATCAGCCCCAGCATTTT,CASTTGKVFRNQPQHF
TRBJ2-4,TRBV29-1,-,-,TGCAGCGTTGCACAGGGAGCCAAAAACATTCAGTACTTC,CSVAQGAKNIQYF
TRBJ1-1,TRBV27,-,TRBD1,TGTGCCAGCAGTATGTTCCGGGACAGGGGTAAAACTTTCTTT,CASSMFRDRGKTFF
TRBJ2-3,TRBV5-1,-,-,TGCGCCAGCAGCTCCCTGACAGGGAGGGCAGATACGCAGTATTTT,CASSSLTGRADTQYF
TRBJ2-6,TRBV6-5,-,-,TGTGCCAGCAGTTACGCGGTTTCTGGGGCCAACGTCCTGACTTTC,CASSYAVSGANVLTF
TRBJ1-2,TRBV6-5,-,TRBD1,TGTGCCAGCAGTCGACAGGGGAATGGCTACACCTTC,CASSRQGNGYTF
TRBJ1-2,TRBV2,-,-,TGTGCCAGCAGTGAAACAGGGTCCTATGGCTACACCTTC,CASSETGSYGYTF
TRBJ1-3,TRBV30,-,-,TGTGCCTGGAGGGGGATTTCTTCTGGAAACACCATATATTTT,CAWRGISSGNTIYF
TRBJ1-2,TRBV28,-,TRBD1,TGTGCCAGCAGTGGAGGGGGCGCCCAGGATGGCTACACCTTC,CASSGGGAQDGYTF
TRBJ1-5,TRBV19,-,-,TGTGCCAGTAGTGGTCTCATCAATAGCAATCAGCCCCAGCATTTT,CASSGLINSNQPQHF
TRBJ2-7,TRBV7-9,-,TRBD1,TGTGCCAGCAGCTCCGCAGGGGGCAAGGACGAGCAGTACTTC,CASSSAGGKDEQYF
TRBJ1-4,TRBV6-1,-,-,TGTGCCAGCAGTGAAAAATTGGGCAGGGTCTCCGAAAAACTGTTTTTT,CASSEKLGRVSEKLFF
TRBJ2-5,TRBV2,-,-,TGTGCCAGCAGGAGGGGGGGATCCCTATACCAAGAGACCCAGTACTTC,CASRRGGSLYQETQYF
TRBJ2-5,TRBV18,-,-,TGTGCCAGCTCACCACCCTCAACGGAGACCCAGTACTTC,CASSPPSTETQYF
TRBJ1-1,TRBV6-6,-,TRBD1,TGTGCCAGCAGCGCGGGACAGGGGGGATTCGCAGCTTTCTTT,CASSAGQGGFAAFF
TRBJ2-5,TRBV30,once,-,TGTGCCTGGAGTGTTAGACAGAAAGAGACCCAGTACTTC,CAWSVRQKETQYF
TRBJ1-4,TRBV4-1,-,-,TGCGCCAGCAGCCAAGACCCCAGGATAAGGGTCAGCTTT,CASSQDPRIRVSF
TRBJ2-1,TRBV5-1,-,-,TGCGCCAGCAGCTTGGGTGGGAATACCTACAATGAGCAGTTCTTC,CASSLGGNTYNEQFF
TRBJ2-7,TRBV5-6,few,-,TGTGCCAGCAGCTTCAGGACCAGCCATCGCCGGCGGGACGAGCAGTACTTC,CASSFRTSHRRRDEQYF
TRBJ2-7,TRBV5-1,-,-,TGCGCCAGCAGCTTGTCAGCGAGCTACGAGCAGTACTTC,CASSLSASYEQYF
TRBJ1-2,TRBV5-5,-,TRBD1,TGTGCCAGCAGCGCGACAGGGGGCGCCTATGGCTACACCTTC,CASSATGGAYGYTF
TRBJ2-7,TRBV5-1,few,-,TGCGCCAGCAGCTTGGAACCCGAGGGGGAGCAGTACTTC,CASSLEPEGEQYF
TRBJ1-2,TRBV2,-,-,TGTGCCGGGGGCAGAACTAACTATGGCTACACCTTC,CAGGRTNYGYTF
TRBJ2-7,TRBV6-6,-,-,TGTGCCAGCAGCCCTACTAGCTCCTACGAGCAGTACTTC,CASSPTSSYEQYF
TRBJ2-7,TRBV2,-,-,TGTGCCAGCCGGGACACCAGCGACGAGCAGTACTTC,CASRDTSDEQYF
TRBJ1-4,TRBV2,-,-,TGTGCCAGCACCACCCTGGAGGCCCGAAATGAAAAACTGTTTTTT,CASTTLEARNEKLFF
TRBJ1-1,TRBV11-3,-,-,TGTGCCAGCAGCTTTGGGGGTGGCACTGAAGCTTTCTTT,CASSFGGGTEAFF
TRBJ1-5,TRBV2,-,-,TGTGCCAGCAGTGGGGTTCGGTCCCCGAATCAGCCCCAGCATTTT,CASSGVRSPNQPQHF
TRBJ2-1,TRBV2,-,-,TGTGCCAGCGGGGGGACAGTGCGGGGCAATGAGCAGTTCTTC,CASGGTVRGNEQFF
TRBJ1-5,TRBV5-1,few,-,TGCGCCAGCAGCCCTGATGGACAGCTCAATCAGCCCCAGCATTTT,CASSPDGQLNQPQHF
TRBJ2-5,TRBV2,-,TRBD1,TGTGCCAGCAACGAAGAGGGACAGGTGGGGGAGACCCAGTACTTC,CASNEEGQVGETQYF
TRBJ2-7,TRBV11-2,-,TRBD2,TGTGCCAGCAGCCTCCTCGGGGGGGCTGACGGGTACTTC,CASSLLGGADGYF
TRBJ2-3,TRBV4-1,few,-,TGCGCCAGCAGCCAAGCCCCCCGGGGGAGCACAGATACGCAGTATTTT,CASSQAPRGSTDTQYF
TRBJ1-4,TRBV5-1,once,TRBD1,TGCGCCAGCAGCTTGGAGGACAGGTCTAATGAAAAACTGTTTTTT,CASSLEDRSNEKLFF
TRBJ2-7,TRBV27,-,-,TGTGCCAGCAGCCCGCAGGGTAGGCGCGAGCAGTACTTC,CASSPQGRREQYF
TRBJ2-3,TRBV28,-,TRBD2,TGTGCCAGCAGAGCTCCGGGACTAGCGGTTTATACGCAGTATTTT,CASRAPGLAVYTQYF
TRBJ2-2,TRBV2,-,-,TGTGCCAGCAAGAACTCCCAGGGCCGGGCGACCGGGGAGCTGTTTTTT,CASKNSQGRATGELFF
TRBJ2-3,TRBV7-2,-,-,TGTGCCAGCAGCTTACGGCAGGGGTTCACAGATACGCAGTATTTT,CASSLRQGFTDTQYF
TRBJ2-7,TRBV18,once,-,TGTGCCAGCTCAGAGGAAGAACGGGAGAGCTCCTACGAGCAGTACTTC,CASSEEERESSYEQYF
TRBJ1-5,TRBV10-2,-,TRBD1,TGCGCCAGCAGGGAACAGGGGAATCAGCCCCAGCATTTT,CASREQGNQPQHF
TRBJ1-3,TRBV5-4,once,-,TGTGCCAGCAGCCCCGGGGGGTCTGGAAACACCATATATTTT,CASSPGGSGNTIYF
TRBJ2-1,TRBV4-1,-,TRBD1,TGCGCCAGCAGCCAAGGACAGGACAGGTCCTACAATGAGCAGTTCTTC,CASSQGQDRSYNEQFF